A selection of T cell receptor beta chains follows, all from one sample in a study of blood T cell repertoires in COVID-19. Clones were read by immunoSEQ multiplex PCR, and TCRdb kept only the in-frame ones, dropping some. The repertoire holds approximately 130,000 clones, with roughly 90% as singletons. Sequences were obtained from peripheral blood. The receptor source for this set is a man between 50 and 59 years old with acute or convalescent COVID-19. The CDR3 runs from the conserved cysteine through the conserved F or W. The order of the fields is V gene, D gene, CDR3 protein. D genes are given only for firm matches.

TRBV6-5 - CASSYSQGNTEAFF
TRBV9 TRBD2 CASSVGAGDYEQYF
TRBV10-3 - CAISDDSNNSPLHF
TRBV6-6 - CASRNQQGTKGNTIYF
TRBV11-2 - CASSPRVLETQYF
TRBV6-1 TRBD1 CASSEVQGAGYTF
TRBV24-1 TRBD1 CATSDLTGGEYGYTF
TRBV25-1 - CASSDTGITEAFF
TRBV6-5 - CASSSNRNNEQFF
TRBV27 - CASSLSWTAGNTIYF
TRBV4-1 - CASSSRGPTSYEQYF
TRBV24-1 - CATSDLSVSGELFF
TRBV7-2 - CASSLTTGELFF
TRBV24-1 - CATSRPAPGNYGYTF
TRBV7-9 TRBD1 CASSPRDRVTEAFF